The present T cell receptor (beta chain) was sequenced within a study of CD8+CD57+ T cells in acquired aplastic anemia. All sequencing subjects had displayed CD8+CD57+ cell expansion on flow cytometry. V lost 2 bases, J lost 2 bases, and 10 bases lay in between. CDR3 length: 14 amino acids. From germline, CDR1 is SNHLY and CDR2 FYNNEI. Genomic DNA, serving as template, underwent TCR beta VDJ and CDR3 profiling. TCRdb recomputed calls from the reads with MiXCR, one row per CDR3 protein. The data show some 170,000 distinct CDR3 sequences, with 45% to 55% seen just once and about 1.2% held by the top ten. This clonotype was detected ten times or more.

The TCR comes from a human donor with aplastic anemia. Sequencing was done on a sample of sorted CD4+, CD8+, or CD8+CD57+ T cells (not recorded which) from PBMCs. The V gene is TRBV2, the J gene TRBJ2-7; maybe TRBD1 (5 bases). The CDR3 region is CASSETGSTYEQYF. Written as DNA, the CDR3 is TGTGCCAGCAGTGAAACAGGCTCTACCTACGAGCAGTACTTC.